These 3 T cell receptor beta chains were sequenced from one sample in a study of T cells in Graves' hyperthyroidism and ophthalmopathy. The CDR3 regions of TCR beta were amplified from RNA transcripts. TCR CDR3 regions were first amplified by RT-PCR with HTBI primers. MiXCR, run by TCRdb on the multiplex PCR reads, gives a single entry per CDR3 protein. The sample has roughly 740,000 distinct CDR3 sequences; around 17% are singletons. Source material: blood. The receptors were gathered from a man younger than 35 with Graves' hyperthyroidism.

This clonotype occurred many times. The CDR3: CASSRSRGLQETQYF. The CDR3 DNA reads as TGTGCCAGCAGCAGAAGTCGGGGGCTCCAAGAGACCCAGTACTTC. The V gene is TRBV9, the J gene TRBJ2-5; tentatively, D is TRBD1 or TRBD2 (6 bases each). The CDR3 loop spans 15 amino acids. V lost 4 bases to trimming and J lost 1 base, with 14 bases between them. Germline-derived CDR1 and CDR2 are SGDLS and YYNGEE.

The table lists this clonotype with a few counts. The gene calls are TRBV9 and TRBJ2-3; the D gene could be TRBD1 or TRBD2 (5 bases each). Germline V gives CDR1 SGDLS, CDR2 YYNGEE. The CDR3 has 13 residues. V was shortened by 3 bases and J by 4 bases, with 9 bases between the two germline ends. CDR3 loop: CASSGGASDTQYF. In DNA form, the CDR3 reads TGTGCCAGCAGCGGAGGGGCGTCAGATACGCAGTATTTT.

Concerning this clonotype itself: This may arise from a read error, as a much more abundant clone is one base away. The genes are TRBV2 and TRBJ2-7; TRBD1 agrees at 7 bases. The V segment lost 9 bases and the J segment 4 bases; nucleotides outside the gene matches: 6. Germline loops: CDR1 SNHLY, CDR2 FYNNEI. The CDR3 is 12 residues long. The chain's CDR3 is CARGTEGYEQYF. For the CDR3, the DNA is TGTGCCAGGGGGACAGAGGGTTACGAGCAGTACTTC.